This T cell receptor (beta chain) was identified during a study of shared clonotypes between healthy human individuals. Study-level points and caveats: Between a few donors, naive CD4 clonotypes were shared at a level of around 4.8%. Clonotype sharing among donors, it was expected, would be affected by sequencing depth. Since donors were few, the genetic and exposure-history diversity represented was limited.

Points on this clone: The antigen is unknown. Different DNA sequences within this sample yield the same CDR3.

Positively selected for CCR7, the CD45RO-negative cells used as naive CD8 cells excluded terminally differentiated effector memory CD45RA+ cells. Some clones are missing from TCRdb's copy, which holds only in-frame ones; the method was immunoSEQ multiplex PCR. The table lists around 2,000,000 clones, just under 95% of them singletons. V was shortened by 5 bases and J by 2 bases, with 14 bases between the two germline ends. This CDR3 contains 15 residues. Germline values: CDR1 SGHNT, CDR2 YENEEA. The receptor was isolated from a young man in good health. The gene calls are TRBV11-3 and TRBJ2-3, with D possibly TRBD2 on 6 matching bases. The sequenced sample consisted of naive CD8+ T cells sorted from blood. The CDR3 reads CASSPGGGDTDTQYF. As DNA, the CDR3 is TGTGCCAGCAGCCCAGGAGGCGGGGACACAGATACGCAGTATTTT.